The TCR beta chain described here comes from a study of blood T cell repertoires in COVID-19. On the study more broadly: From the United States, Italy and Spain came samples of acute and convalescent COVID-19.

The germline gives CDR1 SEHNR, CDR2 FQNEAQ (reference sequence). This CDR3 spans 15 amino acids. Trimming pared 0 bases from V and 4 bases from J, leaving 10 bases between. Participant-reported clinical history was the basis for cohort assignment. Some clones are missing from TCRdb's copy, which holds only in-frame ones; the method was immunoSEQ multiplex PCR. The sample carries around 180,000 clones, more than 65% recorded once. The origin of this receptor is a woman aged 45 to 65 with acute COVID-19. The V call is TRBV7-9, the J call TRBJ2-1; perhaps TRBD2 as D (6 bases). The specimen was PBMCs or T cells enriched from blood (not recorded which). This CDR3 is CASSLARGLYNEQFF. The CDR3, as DNA: TGTGCCAGCAGCTTAGCGCGGGGACTGTACAATGAGCAGTTCTTC.